This TCR beta chain was recovered during a study of metastatic and nonmetastatic thyroid tumors. The V and J ends lost 6 bases and 6 bases, in that order; junction bases with no gene match: 6. The V gene's germline CDR1 is MNHNS and CDR2 SASEGT. The CDR3 has 15 residues. Thyroid surgery had not been preceded by any treatment in any patient. Study-wide points: Compared with benign nodules, malignant thyroid tumors were reported to have significantly higher TCR beta diversity in both blood and tumor.

TCRdb reanalyzed the PCR reads with MiXCR. Of tens of thousands of clones listed, less than 30% are singletons. By share, this clone ranks as medium-sized. Its antigen remains unidentified. The sample consisted of blood. This chain connects TRBV6-1 to TRBJ1-5; 12 bases line up with TRBD1. The receptor comes from a male donor with papillary thyroid cancer or a benign thyroid nodule (not recorded which). Some clones in this sample may be carry-over from other donors' samples. CDR3 nucleotides: TGTGCCAGCAGCTCCGGGACAGGGGGCCTTCAGCCCCAGCATTTT. It is translated as CASSSGTGGLQPQHF.